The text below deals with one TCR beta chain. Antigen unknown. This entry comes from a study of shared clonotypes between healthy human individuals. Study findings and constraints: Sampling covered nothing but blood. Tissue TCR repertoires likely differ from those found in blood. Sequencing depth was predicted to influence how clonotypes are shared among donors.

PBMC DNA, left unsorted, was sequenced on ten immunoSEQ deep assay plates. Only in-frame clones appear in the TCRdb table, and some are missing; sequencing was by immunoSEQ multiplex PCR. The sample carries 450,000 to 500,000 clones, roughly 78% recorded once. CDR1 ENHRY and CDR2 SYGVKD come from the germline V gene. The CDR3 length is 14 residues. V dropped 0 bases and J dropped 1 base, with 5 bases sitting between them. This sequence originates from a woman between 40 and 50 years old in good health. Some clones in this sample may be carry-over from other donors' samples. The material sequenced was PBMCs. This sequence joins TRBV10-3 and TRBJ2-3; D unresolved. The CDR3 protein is CAISESTGTDTQYF. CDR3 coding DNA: TGTGCCATCAGTGAGTCGACGGGCACAGATACGCAGTATTTT.